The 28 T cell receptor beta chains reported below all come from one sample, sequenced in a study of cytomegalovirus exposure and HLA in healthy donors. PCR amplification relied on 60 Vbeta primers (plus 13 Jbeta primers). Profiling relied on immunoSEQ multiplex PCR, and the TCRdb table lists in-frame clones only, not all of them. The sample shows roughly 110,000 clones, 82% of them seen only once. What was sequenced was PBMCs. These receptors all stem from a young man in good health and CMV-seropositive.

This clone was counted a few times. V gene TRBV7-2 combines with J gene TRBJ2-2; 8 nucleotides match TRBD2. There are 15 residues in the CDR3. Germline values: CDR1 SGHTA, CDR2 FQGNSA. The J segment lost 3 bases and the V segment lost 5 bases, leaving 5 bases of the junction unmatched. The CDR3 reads CASSGGGLHTGELFF. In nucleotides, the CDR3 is TGTGCCAGCAGCGGCGGGGGGTTACACACCGGGGAGCTGTTTTTT.

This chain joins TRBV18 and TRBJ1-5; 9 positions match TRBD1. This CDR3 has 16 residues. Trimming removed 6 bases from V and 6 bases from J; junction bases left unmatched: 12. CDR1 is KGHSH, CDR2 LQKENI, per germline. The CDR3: CASSQQDRGLGQPQHF. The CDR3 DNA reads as TGTGCCAGCTCTCAGCAGGACAGGGGTTTGGGTCAGCCCCAGCATTTT.

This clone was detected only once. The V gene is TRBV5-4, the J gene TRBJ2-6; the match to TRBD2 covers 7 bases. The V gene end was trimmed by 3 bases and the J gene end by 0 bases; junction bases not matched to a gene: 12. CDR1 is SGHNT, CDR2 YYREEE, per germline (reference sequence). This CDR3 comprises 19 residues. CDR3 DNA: TGTGCCAGCAGCTCGAAGCGGGACCAACCAATCTCTGGGGCCAACGTCCTGACTTTC. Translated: CASSSKRDQPISGANVLTF.

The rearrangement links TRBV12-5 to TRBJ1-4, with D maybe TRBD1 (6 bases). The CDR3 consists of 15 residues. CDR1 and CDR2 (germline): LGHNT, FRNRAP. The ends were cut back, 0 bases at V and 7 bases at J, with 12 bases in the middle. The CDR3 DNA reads TGTGCTAGTGGTTTGGTACGGGGGGCGGGTGAAAAACTGTTTTTT. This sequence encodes CASGLVRGAGEKLFF.

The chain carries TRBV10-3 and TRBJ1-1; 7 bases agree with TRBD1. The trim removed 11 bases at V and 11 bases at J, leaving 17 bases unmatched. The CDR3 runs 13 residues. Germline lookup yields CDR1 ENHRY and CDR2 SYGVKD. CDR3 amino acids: CAAKYTETGYAFF. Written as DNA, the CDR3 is TGTGCCGCGAAATACACAGAGACAGGGTATGCTTTCTTT.

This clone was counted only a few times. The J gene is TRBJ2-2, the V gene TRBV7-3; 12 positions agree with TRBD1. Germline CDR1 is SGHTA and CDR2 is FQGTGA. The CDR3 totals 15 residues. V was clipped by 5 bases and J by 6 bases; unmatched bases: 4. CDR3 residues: CASSVGQGAAGELFF. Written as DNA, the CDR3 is TGTGCCAGCAGCGTGGGACAGGGGGCCGCCGGGGAGCTGTTTTTT.

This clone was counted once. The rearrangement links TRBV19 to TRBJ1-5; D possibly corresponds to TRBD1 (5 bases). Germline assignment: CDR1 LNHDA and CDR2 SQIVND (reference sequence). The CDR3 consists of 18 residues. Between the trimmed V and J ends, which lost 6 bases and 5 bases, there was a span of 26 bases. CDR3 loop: CASRIGVGSGTRDQPQHF. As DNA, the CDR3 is TGTGCCAGTAGAATCGGGGTGGGGTCAGGGACTCGGGATCAGCCCCAGCATTTT.

In DNA form, the CDR3 reads TGTGCCAGCTCACCGGGACAAACGAACACCGGGGAGCTGTTTTTT. Translating gives CASSPGQTNTGELFF. The chain employs TRBV18 and TRBJ2-2, with a possible D match to TRBD1 (6 bases). The CDR3 has 15 amino acids. Trimming removed 3 bases from V and 0 bases from J, with 8 bases in between. Germline-derived CDR1 and CDR2 are KGHSH and LQKENI. Complete variable domain (other parts from reference TRBV18 and TRBJ2-2): NAGVMQNPRHLVRRRGQEARLRCSPMKGHSHVYWYRQLPEEGLKFMVYLQKENIIDESGMPKERFSAEFPKEGPSILRIQQVVRGDSAAYFCASSPGQTNTGELFFGEGSRLTVL.

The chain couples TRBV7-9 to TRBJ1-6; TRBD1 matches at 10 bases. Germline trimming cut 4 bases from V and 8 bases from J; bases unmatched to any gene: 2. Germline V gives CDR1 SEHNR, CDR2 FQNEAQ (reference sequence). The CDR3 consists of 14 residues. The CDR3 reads CASSSGQGYSPLHF. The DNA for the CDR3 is TGTGCCAGCAGCTCGGGACAGGGGTATTCACCCCTCCACTTT.

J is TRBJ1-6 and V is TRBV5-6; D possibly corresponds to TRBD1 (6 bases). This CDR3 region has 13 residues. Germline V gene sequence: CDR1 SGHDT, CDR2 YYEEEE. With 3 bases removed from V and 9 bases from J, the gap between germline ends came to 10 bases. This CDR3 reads CASSWTVSSPLHF. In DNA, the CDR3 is TGTGCCAGCAGCTGGACAGTTTCTTCACCCCTCCACTTT.

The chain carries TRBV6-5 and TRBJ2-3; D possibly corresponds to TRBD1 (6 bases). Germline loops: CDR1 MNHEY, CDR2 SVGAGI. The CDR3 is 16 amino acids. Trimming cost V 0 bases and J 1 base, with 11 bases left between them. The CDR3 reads CASSYSMGHRTDTQYF. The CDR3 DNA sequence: TGTGCCAGCAGTTACTCGATGGGACATCGCACAGATACGCAGTATTTT.

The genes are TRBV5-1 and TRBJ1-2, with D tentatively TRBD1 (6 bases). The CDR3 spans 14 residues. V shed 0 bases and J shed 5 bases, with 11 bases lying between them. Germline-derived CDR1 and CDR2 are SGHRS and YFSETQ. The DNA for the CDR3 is TGCGCCAGCAGCTTGGATGGACAGTTGTATGGCTACACCTTC. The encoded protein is CASSLDGQLYGYTF.

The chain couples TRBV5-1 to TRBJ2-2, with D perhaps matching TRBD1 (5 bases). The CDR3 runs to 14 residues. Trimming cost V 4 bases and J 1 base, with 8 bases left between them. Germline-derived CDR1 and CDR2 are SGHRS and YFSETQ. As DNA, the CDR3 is TGCGCCAGCAGCCTGCAGGGGAACACCGGGGAGCTGTTTTTT. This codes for CASSLQGNTGELFF.

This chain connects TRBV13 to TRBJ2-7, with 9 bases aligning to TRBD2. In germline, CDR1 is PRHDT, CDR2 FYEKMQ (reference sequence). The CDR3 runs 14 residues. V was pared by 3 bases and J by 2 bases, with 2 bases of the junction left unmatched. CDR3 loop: CASSFLAGPYEQYF. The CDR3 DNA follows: TGTGCCAGCAGCTTCCTAGCGGGGCCCTACGAGCAGTACTTC.

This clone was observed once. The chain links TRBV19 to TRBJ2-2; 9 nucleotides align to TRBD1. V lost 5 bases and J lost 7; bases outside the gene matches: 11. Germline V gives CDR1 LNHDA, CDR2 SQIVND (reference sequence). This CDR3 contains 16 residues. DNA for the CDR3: TGTGCCAGTAGTCTCCTCCGGGACAGGGACGGCGGGGAGCTGTTTTTT. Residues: CASSLLRDRDGGELFF.

Written as DNA, the CDR3 is TGTGCCAGCAGTTTTGACAGGGGTGGCGAAAAACTGTTTTTT. Translated, it gives CASSFDRGGEKLFF. The chain joins TRBV27 to TRBJ1-4; TRBD1 agrees at 8 bases. CDR3 length: 14 amino acids. Germline trimming cut 3 bases from V and 8 bases from J; bases unmatched to any gene: 5. Germline V gene data show CDR1 as MNHEY and CDR2 as SMNVEV (reference sequence).

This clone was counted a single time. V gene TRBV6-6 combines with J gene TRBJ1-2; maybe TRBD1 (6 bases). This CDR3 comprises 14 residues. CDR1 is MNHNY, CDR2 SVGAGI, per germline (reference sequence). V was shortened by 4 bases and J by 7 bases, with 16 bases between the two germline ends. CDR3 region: CASSSGGGLPGYTF. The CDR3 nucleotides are TGTGCCAGCAGTTCCGGGGGGGGCCTACCTGGCTACACCTTC.

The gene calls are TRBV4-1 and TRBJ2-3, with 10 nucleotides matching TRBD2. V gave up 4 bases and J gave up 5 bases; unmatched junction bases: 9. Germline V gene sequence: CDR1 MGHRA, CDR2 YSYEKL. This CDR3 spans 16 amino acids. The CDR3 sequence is CASSLQPSGGQDTQYF. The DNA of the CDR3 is TGCGCCAGCAGCCTGCAACCTAGCGGGGGCCAAGATACGCAGTATTTT.

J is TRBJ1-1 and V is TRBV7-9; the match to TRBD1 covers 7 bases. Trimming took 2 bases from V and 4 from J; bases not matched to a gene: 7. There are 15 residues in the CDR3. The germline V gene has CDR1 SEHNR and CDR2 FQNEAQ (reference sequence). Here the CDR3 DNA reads TGTGCCAGCAGCTTATTAGGGACAGAAAGCACTGAAGCTTTCTTT. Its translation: CASSLLGTESTEAFF. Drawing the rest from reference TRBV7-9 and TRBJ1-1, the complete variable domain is DTGVSQNPRHKITKRGQNVTFRCDPISEHNRLYWYRQTLGQGPEFLTYFQNEAQLEKSRLLSDRFSAERPKGSFSTLEIQRTEQGDSAMYLCASSLLGTESTEAFFGQGTRLTVV.

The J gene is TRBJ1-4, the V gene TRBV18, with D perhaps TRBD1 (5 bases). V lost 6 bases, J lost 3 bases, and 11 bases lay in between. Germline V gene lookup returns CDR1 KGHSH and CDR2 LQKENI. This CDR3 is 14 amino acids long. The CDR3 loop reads CASSSTASNEKLFF. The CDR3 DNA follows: TGTGCCAGCTCGTCGACAGCCTCTAATGAAAAACTGTTTTTT.

The CDR3 coding sequence is TGTGCCAGTAAGGAGGGCAATCAGCCCCAGCATTTT. Translated: CASKEGNQPQHF. The chain has TRBV4-2 and TRBJ1-5; D ambiguous. Trimming shortened V by 9 bases and J by 2 bases, and 8 bases separated the two germline ends. This CDR3 contains 12 residues. CDR1 and CDR2 (germline): LGHNA, YNFKEQ.

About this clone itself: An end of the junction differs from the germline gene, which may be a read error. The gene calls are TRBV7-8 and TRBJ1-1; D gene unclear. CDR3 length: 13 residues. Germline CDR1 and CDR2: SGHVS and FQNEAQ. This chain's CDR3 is CAGSSLGNTEAFF. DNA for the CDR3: TGTGCCGGCAGCTCGTTGGGCAACACTGAAGCTTTCTTT.

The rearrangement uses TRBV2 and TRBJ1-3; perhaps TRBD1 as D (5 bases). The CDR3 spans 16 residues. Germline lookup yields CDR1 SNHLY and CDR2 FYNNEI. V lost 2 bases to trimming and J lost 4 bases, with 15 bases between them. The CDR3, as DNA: TGTGCCAGCAGTGAATCAGGAGGGGTCTTCGGAAACACCATATATTTT. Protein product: CASSESGGVFGNTIYF.

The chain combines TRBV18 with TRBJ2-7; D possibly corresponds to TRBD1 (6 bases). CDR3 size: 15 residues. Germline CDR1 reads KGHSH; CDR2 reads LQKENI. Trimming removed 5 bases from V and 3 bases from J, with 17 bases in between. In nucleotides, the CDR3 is TGTGCCAGCTCATCACTAGGACAGAGAGGCTACGAGCAGTACTTC. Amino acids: CASSSLGQRGYEQYF.

Here the CDR3 DNA reads TGTGCCAGTACTTACCGGGGGGGGTACAATGAGCAGTTCTTC. Translating it yields CASTYRGGYNEQFF. The rearrangement links TRBV19 to TRBJ2-1; TRBD2 matches 8 bases. V lost 7 bases to trimming and J lost 4 bases; unmatched junction nucleotides: 6. Germline V gene sequence: CDR1 LNHDA, CDR2 SQIVND (reference sequence). The CDR3 length is 14 residues.

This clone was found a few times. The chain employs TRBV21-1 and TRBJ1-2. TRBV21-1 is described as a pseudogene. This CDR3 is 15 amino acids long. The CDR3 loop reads CASSSLGGADYGYTF. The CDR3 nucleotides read TGTGCCAGCAGCAGTCTGGGGGGGGCGGACTATGGCTACACCTTC.

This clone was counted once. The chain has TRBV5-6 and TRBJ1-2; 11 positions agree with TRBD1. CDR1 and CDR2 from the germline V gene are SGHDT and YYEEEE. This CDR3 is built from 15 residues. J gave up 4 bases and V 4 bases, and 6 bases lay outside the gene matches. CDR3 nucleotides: TGTGCCAGCAGCGCGGGACAGGGGGGCCTCTATGGCTACACCTTC. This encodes CASSAGQGGLYGYTF.

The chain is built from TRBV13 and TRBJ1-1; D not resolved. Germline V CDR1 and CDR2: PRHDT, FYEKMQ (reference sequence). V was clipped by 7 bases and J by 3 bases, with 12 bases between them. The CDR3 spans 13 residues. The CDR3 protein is CASKEGEYTEAFF. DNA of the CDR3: TGTGCCAGCAAGGAGGGTGAGTACACTGAAGCTTTCTTT.